The rows below give T cell receptor beta chains drawn from one sample of a study of coeliac disease. Produced via immunoSEQ multiplex PCR; TCRdb's table is partial and in-frame only. The table shows 3,000 to 4,000 clones, with roughly 70% occurring only once. The sequenced sample consisted of intraepithelial lymphocytes from the gut. The receptors originated from a man between 18 and 35 years old with celiac disease on a gluten-free diet. Both conserved end residues are part of each CDR3. The D gene is left open where the match is weak. Size tells how often a clone was seen (once, few, many) or the class of an expanded clone, and some rows leave it out.

TRBD1	TRBV5-5	TRBJ1-5	.	CASSSTVGQGAVRQPQHF	TGTGCCAGCAGCTCAACCGTGGGACAGGGGGCTGTACGGCAGCCCCAGCATTTT
TRBD1	TRBV7-9	TRBJ2-6	.	CASSLGDRYSGANVLTF	TGTGCCAGCAGCTTAGGGGACAGATACTCTGGGGCCAACGTCCTGACTTTC
TRBD2	TRBV4-3	TRBJ2-7	few	CASSQRLAGVHEQYF	TGCGCCAGCAGCCAAAGACTTGCGGGGGTCCACGAGCAGTACTTC
TRBD1	TRBV28	TRBJ2-7	.	CASNNRGYEQYF	TGTGCCAGCAATAACAGGGGCTACGAGCAGTACTTC
.	TRBV29-1	TRBJ1-2	.	CSVSILAVLEGYTF	TGCAGCGTATCCATCTTGGCGGTTCTTGAAGGCTACACCTTC
TRBD2	TRBV6-1	TRBJ2-1	.	CASSSGGAASDEQFF	TGTGCCAGCAGTAGCGGGGGGGCCGCTTCGGATGAGCAGTTCTTC
TRBD1	TRBV7-6	TRBJ2-2	.	CASSGQGLTGELFF	TGTGCCAGCAGCGGACAGGGTTTAACCGGGGAGCTGTTTTTT
TRBD1	TRBV6-5	TRBJ1-1	.	CASSYGTGVEGAFF	TGTGCCAGCAGTTACGGGACAGGGGTAGAAGGAGCTTTCTTT
TRBD1	TRBV2	TRBJ1-5	once	CASSPGQGWSLDNQPQHF	TGTGCCAGCAGTCCTGGACAGGGATGGAGCTTGGACAATCAGCCCCAGCATTTT
.	TRBV11-2	TRBJ1-1	.	CASSSVPGVTEAFF	TGTGCCAGCAGCTCAGTCCCGGGGGTCACTGAAGCTTTCTTT
TRBD1	TRBV5-1	TRBJ1-2	.	CASSNIPGQGAHGYTF	TGCGCCAGCAGTAATATTCCGGGACAGGGGGCGCATGGCTACACCTTC
.	TRBV5-6	TRBJ2-1	few	CASSLMYRAYNEQFF	TGTGCCAGCAGCTTGATGTACAGAGCCTACAATGAGCAGTTCTTC
.	TRBV29-1	TRBJ2-7	.	CSVGAQGPLEQYF	TGCAGCGTTGGAGCCCAGGGCCCCCTCGAGCAGTACTTC
TRBD1	TRBV27	TRBJ2-7	.	CASRADRVSSEQYF	TGTGCCAGCAGAGCGGACAGGGTCAGTAGCGAGCAGTACTTC
.	TRBV5-1	TRBJ1-1	.	CASSHGGRANTEAFF	TGCGCCAGCAGCCATGGGGGCAGAGCGAACACTGAAGCTTTCTTT
.	TRBV5-1	TRBJ2-5	.	CASSRGETQYF	TGCGCCAGCAGTCGAGGGGAGACCCAGTACTTC
TRBD2	TRBV7-3	TRBJ2-1	.	CASSPGSGRGGRGEQFF	TGTGCCAGCAGCCCGGGTTCCGGGCGGGGGGGCCGGGGTGAGCAGTTCTTC
.	TRBV6-5	TRBJ2-6	.	CASSISDSGANVLTF	TGTGCCAGCAGTATTAGCGACTCTGGGGCCAACGTCCTGACTTTC
TRBD1	TRBV29-1	TRBJ2-7	.	CSVVEGTGHEQYF	TGCAGCGTTGTAGAGGGGACAGGGCACGAGCAGTACTTC
.	TRBV4-1	TRBJ1-1	few	CASSPVGGNTEAFF	TGCGCCAGCAGCCCGGTAGGGGGGAACACTGAAGCTTTCTTT
TRBD1	TRBV5-1	TRBJ2-7	.	CASSPWTGNEQYF	TGCGCCAGCAGCCCGTGGACAGGGAACGAGCAGTACTTC
.	TRBV7-9	TRBJ2-5	.	CASSAAGNRGQETQYF	TGTGCCAGCAGCGCCGCAGGGAATAGGGGGCAAGAGACCCAGTACTTC
TRBD1	TRBV9	TRBJ2-7	.	CATMLHSGRARGTAGHEQYF	TGTGCCACCATGCTCCACTCGGGGCGGGCACGAGGGACAGCTGGTCACGAGCAGTACTTC
.	TRBV7-2	TRBJ1-6	.	CASSLGQFRSSYNSPLHF	TGTGCCAGCAGTTTAGGACAGTTTCGAAGCTCCTATAATTCACCCCTCCACTTT
.	TRBV5-5	TRBJ2-1	.	CASSLTVNEQFF	TGTGCCAGCAGCTTGACAGTGAATGAGCAGTTCTTC
.	TRBV7-2	TRBJ1-3	.	CASSVSRGATTGNTIYF	TGTGCCAGCAGCGTATCCAGGGGAGCGACTACTGGAAACACCATATATTTT
.	TRBV6-6	TRBJ1-2	few	CASSSTGYDYTF	TGTGCCAGCAGTTCGACCGGGTATGACTACACCTTC
.	TRBV7-9	TRBJ2-1	.	CASRPGYSSYNEQFF	TGTGCCAGCAGACCGGGGTATAGCTCCTACAATGAGCAGTTCTTC
TRBD1	TRBV4-2	TRBJ2-3	few	CASSQDYRGITDTQYF	TGTGCCAGCAGCCAAGATTACAGGGGAATCACAGATACGCAGTATTTT
.	TRBV7-2	TRBJ1-2	few	CASSFQTHRVNNGYTF	TGTGCCAGCAGCTTCCAAACACACAGGGTCAATAATGGCTACACCTTC
.	TRBV5-4	TRBJ1-1	.	CASSLDGYTEAFF	TGTGCCAGCAGCTTGGACGGTTACACTGAAGCTTTCTTT
.	TRBV2	TRBJ1-2	few	CASSGTDYGYTF	TGTGCCAGCAGTGGGACAGACTATGGCTACACCTTC
.	TRBV4-1	TRBJ1-2	.	CASSQEGLANYGYTF	TGCGCCAGCAGCCAGGAGGGTTTAGCTAACTATGGCTACACCTTC
TRBD2	TRBV7-2	TRBJ2-3	.	CASSLVSGGRTDTQYF	TGTGCCAGCAGCTTAGTTAGCGGGGGGCGCACAGATACGCAGTATTTT